The rows below give T cell receptor beta chains drawn from one sample of a study of shared clonotypes between healthy human individuals. Assay used: immunoSEQ multiplex PCR; TCRdb lists only in-frame clones, some missing. In the table there are 740,000 or so clones, more than 70% of which are singletons. The sample taken for sequencing was memory CD4+ T cells sorted from blood. The receptors stem from a woman aged 25 to 45 in good health. Both conserved end residues are part of each CDR3. Fields, in order: CDR3 protein, V gene, CDR3 length.

CAIKQGAGTFTEKLFF,TRBV28,16
CASSLQDSSYEQYF,TRBV2,14
CSVEEGGGNQPQHF,TRBV29-1,14
CASSLLAGVVDEQFF,TRBV7-7,15
CASSLGGTADLANYGYTF,TRBV7-2,18
CASSVRNNQNTGELFF,TRBV9,16
CASSPGGGRDTQYF,TRBV11-2,14
CASSPVAGGTGELFF,TRBV11-3,15
CASSVDGTSGLHTGELFF,TRBV9,18
CASSEVLPPLTASYEQYF,TRBV2,18
CAIRGVGSYTEAFF,TRBV5-4,14
CASSQTRRGETQYF,TRBV4-2,14
CSVGADASYEQYF,TRBV29-1,13
CASRGLGKNIQYF,TRBV25-1,13
CASSPMEGTETQYF,TRBV18,14
CASSQGGSSYEQYF,TRBV18,14
CASSPLAGGPSNEQFF,TRBV28,16
CASSRGLGTQSYEQYF,TRBV5-4,16
CASSSTGSKLAKNIQYF,TRBV27,17
CASSRTGSAEFF,TRBV9,12
CASSLAYRGHTEAFF,TRBV7-9,15
CASKRTGSYGLTGELFF,TRBV19,17
CASSYSESEAFF,TRBV6-6,12
CASSPTRGYEQYF,TRBV28,13
CAWKTLAGSYNEQFF,TRBV30,15
CASSSSGWAATSYEQYF,TRBV28,17
CASRRELATYEQYF,TRBV5-1,14
CASGNLDSHSGANVLTF,TRBV28,17
CASSVGGRLQETQYF,TRBV9,15
CASSPGPPTEQYF,TRBV11-3,13
CASSALGVDSMYGYTF,TRBV2,16
CASSEQGTHTEAFF,TRBV2,14
CASSIGDTEAFF,TRBV28,12
CASSSQPTWDYEQYF,TRBV7-8,15
CASRKPSGLAGDEQYF,TRBV28,16
CASSYQRDQPQHF,TRBV7-8,13
CASSSGGQTDEKLFF,TRBV28,15
CASSLQRDEKLFF,TRBV7-9,13
CAISEQAAFEAFF,TRBV10-3,13
CASSYHPSRGGFF,TRBV6-6,13
CASNQLDPSDAQYF,TRBV6-5,14
CASSLMTGFQPQHF,TRBV5-6,14
CASSLFEGEREWLGEQYF,TRBV28,18
CASSVAGTRGETQYF,TRBV7-9,15
CASTARGVSAQYF,TRBV2,13
CASSLLPTGQGEKLFF,TRBV27,16
CASSLTRGREEYEQYF,TRBV21-1,16
CASRGQVDTQYF,TRBV19,12
CASSPGLGQGLSYEQYF,TRBV2,17
CASSSSGSETDTQYF,TRBV6-5,15
CASSATGYEQFF,TRBV18,12
CASSLDRQTYEQYF,TRBV11-2,14
CASSQSGRSYEQYF,TRBV2,14
CATSRDQGAGNTIYF,TRBV15,15
CAISESSSAYNEQFF,TRBV10-3,15